This entry features one T cell receptor (beta chain) sequence. What it binds is unknown. The entry originates in a study of T cell responses to AZD1222 COVID-19 vaccine. Study-level findings and limits: Sampling captured repertoires only after the peak T cell response. Possibly, clonal diversity was underestimated; donors were largely white British and included more females. The study found Spike-specific TCR breadth and depth rose after two AZD1222 doses. Among those given AZD1222, only six or seven were seropositive at baseline.

Sequencing used immunoSEQ multiplex PCR; TCRdb keeps in-frame clones, though not all of them. The sample lists more than 95,000 clones, 65% to 90% occurring once. CDR1 and CDR2 (germline): SGDLS, YYNGEE. The CDR3 runs 12 residues. Trimming took off 10 bases at V and 4 bases at J, with 14 bases between the two ends. This clonotype originated in an adult who received the AZD1222 COVID-19 vaccine. The genes are TRBV9 and TRBJ1-2, with D unresolved. The source material was peripheral blood, sampled 28 days after the second AZD1222 dose. CDR3: CARPRVRYGYTF. The CDR3 DNA reads TGTGCCCGCCCCCGGGTCCGCTATGGCTACACCTTC.